This T cell receptor beta chain came from a study of Ad26.COV2.S vaccination and SARS-CoV-2 variants. With regard to this clone: Antigen specificity is unknown.

Overall study results and limits: Considerable breadth of spike-specific CD8+ and CD4+ T cell responses has reportedly been documented following vaccination. Recipients given vaccine exceeded placebo recipients in spike-specific TCR breadth. Breadth of non-spike TCRs did not differ between vaccinees and placebo recipients.

The sample's treatment: 15 to 20 received Ad26.COV2.S at low or high dose, single or two shots; 5 received placebo; per-sample allocation not given. The samples date from day 63 after the first vaccine or placebo injection. This CDR3 spans 15 amino acids. The germline gives CDR1 SGHRS, CDR2 YFSETQ. V shed 2 bases, J shed 4 bases, and the junction held 5 bases outside the gene matches. Repertoires were generated with immunoSEQ multiplex PCR, while TCRdb's copy carries only in-frame clones and drops some. The data contain hundreds of thousands of clones, 89% of them seen just once; the ten biggest clones take up approximately 2.5%.

The chain links TRBV5-1 to TRBJ2-3; 9 bases line up with TRBD1. This sample comprised peripheral blood, obtained in a trial of Ad26.COV2.S vaccine versus placebo. The receptor was derived from a person between 18 and 59 years old who received the Ad26.COV2.S COVID-19 vaccine or a placebo. The CDR3 loop reads CASSFLGQGADTQYF. The CDR3 DNA follows: TGCGCCAGCAGCTTCTTGGGACAGGGAGCAGATACGCAGTATTTT.